One sample yielded the 31 T cell receptor beta chains listed below, sequenced in a study of cytomegalovirus exposure and HLA in healthy donors. The PCR made use of 60 Vbeta and 13 Jbeta primers. TCRdb keeps only in-frame clones here, not all; method: immunoSEQ multiplex PCR. Of about 130,000 clones in the sample, around 83% are singletons; the top ten hold 6.7%. The material sequenced was PBMCs. The receptors here all came from a woman younger than 45 in good health and CMV-seropositive.

This chain connects TRBV5-6 to TRBJ2-2; D gene uncertain. In germline, CDR1 is SGHDT, CDR2 YYEEEE. The V end was cut by 0 bases, the J end by 3 bases, with 6 bases between. This CDR3 is built from 14 residues. In nucleotides, the CDR3 is TGTGCCAGCAGCTTGGATCTTGACACCGGGGAGCTGTTTTTT. Translated, it gives CASSLDLDTGELFF. Supplemented by reference TRBV5-6 and TRBJ2-2, the full variable domain reads DAGVTQSPTHLIKTRGQQVTLRCSPKSGHDTVSWYQQALGQGPQFIFQYYEEEERQRGNFPDRFSGHQFPNYSSELNVNALLLGDSALYLCASSLDLDTGELFFGEGSRLTVL.

This clone turned up a few times. The chain has TRBV19 and TRBJ1-3; D gene uncertain. Trimming took off 6 bases at V and 4 bases at J, with 7 bases between the two ends. CDR3 length: 12 residues. The germline gives CDR1 LNHDA, CDR2 SQIVND (reference sequence). CDR3 DNA: TGTGCCAGTAGCCTTGCGGGAAACACCATATATTTT. This gives the protein CASSLAGNTIYF.

The chain couples TRBV28 to TRBJ2-1; D may be TRBD2 (5 bases). V lost 6 bases, J lost 8 bases, and 11 bases lay in between. The CDR3 runs to 12 residues. The germline gives CDR1 MDHEN, CDR2 SYDVKM. This CDR3 is CASRREGYEQFF. CDR3 nucleotides: TGTGCCAGCAGGCGTGAGGGATATGAGCAGTTCTTC. The full variable domain, in which reference TRBV28 and TRBJ2-1 provide the parts outside the CDR3, is DVKVTQSSRYLVKRTGEKVFLECVQDMDHENMFWYRQDPGLGLRLIYFSYDVKMKEKGDIPEGYSVSREKKERFSLILESASTNQTSMYLCASRREGYEQFFGPGTRLTVL.

The rearrangement joins TRBV14 to TRBJ2-2, with 7 bases fitting TRBD2. The CDR3 runs 15 residues. Germline V lookup: CDR1 SGHDN, CDR2 FVKESK. The trim removed 4 bases at V and 5 bases at J, leaving 7 bases unmatched. CDR3 in DNA: TGTGCCAGCAGCCGGAGGGGAGGGAGGACCGGGGAGCTGTTTTTT. Translated, it gives CASSRRGGRTGELFF.

The chain recombines TRBV5-1 with TRBJ1-1; the D gene is possibly TRBD1 (6 bases). The CDR3 covers 13 residues. CDR1 and CDR2 from the germline V gene are SGHRS and YFSETQ. V lost 5 bases and J 0 bases, leaving 8 bases between the germline ends. The CDR3 region is CASRQGVNTEAFF. For the CDR3, the DNA is TGCGCCAGCAGACAGGGCGTGAACACTGAAGCTTTCTTT.

The chain uses TRBV19 and TRBJ2-2; D is perhaps TRBD1 (5 bases). Per the germline V gene, CDR1 is LNHDA and CDR2 is SQIVND (reference sequence). Trimming removed 3 bases at V and 1 base at J, with 12 bases between. The CDR3 spans 16 residues. This chain's CDR3 is CASSIFDSRNTGELFF. The CDR3 nucleotides read TGTGCCAGTAGTATTTTTGACAGCCGGAACACCGGGGAGCTGTTTTTT.

CDR3 amino acids: CASSESAPGTGAGYTF. DNA for the CDR3: TGTGCCAGCAGTGAATCTGCCCCGGGGACAGGGGCTGGCTACACCTTC. The chain recombines TRBV6-1 with TRBJ1-2; 10 nucleotides agree with TRBD1. This CDR3 contains 16 residues. V trimming: 2 bases; J trimming: 7 bases; junction bases outside the gene matches: 10. Germline CDR1 and CDR2: MNHNS and SASEGT.

The chain combines TRBV5-1 with TRBJ2-5; TRBD2 agrees at 12 bases. Trimming removed 4 bases from V and 2 bases from J; junction bases left unmatched: 6. The CDR3 is made up of 16 amino acids. Germline V CDR1 and CDR2: SGHRS, YFSETQ. CDR3 in amino acids: CASSILAGGAQETQYF. The CDR3 DNA sequence: TGCGCCAGCAGCATACTAGCGGGGGGCGCGCAAGAGACCCAGTACTTC. Filled out from reference TRBV5-1 and TRBJ2-5, the complete variable domain reads KAGVTQTPRYLIKTRGQQVTLSCSPISGHRSVSWYQQTPGQGLQFLFEYFSETQRNKGNFPGRFSGRQFSNSRSEMNVSTLELGDSALYLCASSILAGGAQETQYFGPGTRLLVL.

The chain is built from TRBV4-1 and TRBJ2-1, with 12 nucleotides matching TRBD1. This CDR3 comprises 16 residues. V lost 4 bases to trimming and J lost 9 bases; unmatched junction nucleotides: 10. In germline, CDR1 is MGHRA, CDR2 YSYEKL. The CDR3 DNA is TGCGCCAGCAGCCCCGGGACAGGGGGCCGGAGGGGTGAGCAGTTCTTC. Protein product: CASSPGTGGRRGEQFF.

The V and J genes are TRBV28 and TRBJ2-1; possible D gene TRBD2, 5 bases. Germline V gene sequence: CDR1 MDHEN, CDR2 SYDVKM. This CDR3 is 15 amino acids long. The ends were cut back, 5 bases at V and 0 bases at J, with 11 bases in the middle. The CDR3 coding sequence is TGTGCCAGCAGTGAAAGCGGCACCTCCTACAATGAGCAGTTCTTC. Protein sequence: CASSESGTSYNEQFF.

The V and J genes are TRBV7-2 and TRBJ2-1; D is possibly TRBD2 (6 bases). Germline-derived CDR1 and CDR2 are SGHTA and FQGNSA. V shed 2 bases and J shed 5 bases, with 19 bases lying between them. The CDR3 covers 17 residues. The CDR3 reads CASSLRNWGGLDNEQFF. The CDR3 nucleotides are TGTGCCAGCAGCTTACGAAATTGGGGAGGTCTCGACAATGAGCAGTTCTTC.

The gene calls are TRBV4-1 and TRBJ2-7; TRBD1 matches at 11 bases. CDR3 length equals 15 residues. Per the germline V gene, CDR1 is MGHRA and CDR2 is YSYEKL. V gave up 4 bases and J gave up 6 bases; unmatched junction bases: 8. The CDR3 nucleotides read TGCGCCAGCAGCCCGTGGCAGGACAGGGGGCGCGAGCAGTACTTC. Its translation is CASSPWQDRGREQYF.

The chain joins TRBV2 to TRBJ1-5; no clear D gene. The length of the CDR3 is 15 residues. CDR1 and CDR2 (germline): SNHLY, FYNNEI. The V gene lost 4 bases and the J gene lost 7 bases, with 17 bases spanning the gap. This CDR3 reads CASSAEGGEGQPQHF. The CDR3 DNA sequence: TGTGCCAGCAGTGCCGAGGGCGGGGAGGGACAGCCCCAGCATTTT.

J is TRBJ1-5 and V is TRBV5-6; no firm D call. CDR3 length: 13 amino acids. V was trimmed by 2 bases and J by 3 bases, leaving 6 bases between them. Germline V gives CDR1 SGHDT, CDR2 YYEEEE. Written as DNA, the CDR3 is TGTGCCAGCAGCTTCGGGATCAATCAGCCCCAGCATTTT. This gives the protein CASSFGINQPQHF.

With regard to this clone: This sample also contains other DNA sequences that code for the same CDR3. V gene TRBV18 combines with J gene TRBJ2-3; no reliable D call. CDR3 length: 12 amino acids. The V end was cut by 6 bases, the J end by 0 bases, with 4 bases between. Germline CDR1 reads KGHSH; CDR2 reads LQKENI. This CDR3 reads CASSPSTDTQYF. CDR3 in DNA: TGTGCCAGCTCTCCTAGCACAGATACGCAGTATTTT.

The chain is built from TRBV21-1 and TRBJ1-5; the table assigns TRBD1, which was not confirmed against the DNA. TRBV21-1 constitutes a pseudogene. This CDR3 contains 17 residues. Here the CDR3 reads CASSKATASYSNQPQHF. CDR3 nucleotide sequence: TGTGCCAGCAGCAAAGCTACAGCCTCTTATAGCAATCAGCCCCAGCATTTT.

This clone showed up just a few times. The chain has TRBV25-1 and TRBJ2-7; D call uncertain. The CDR3 sequence is 11 residues long. V was shortened by 1 base and J by 4 bases, with 2 bases between the two germline ends. Germline lookup yields CDR1 MGHDK and CDR2 SYGVNS. The DNA for the CDR3 is TGTGCCAGCAGTGAATCTTACGAGCAGTACTTC. Its translation is CASSESYEQYF.

The J gene is TRBJ1-1, the V gene TRBV28; D perhaps matches TRBD1 (6 bases). V was clipped by 2 bases and J by 2 bases, with 18 bases between them. CDR3 length equals 17 residues. Germline assignment: CDR1 MDHEN and CDR2 SYDVKM. The CDR3 DNA reads as TGTGCCAGCAGTTTACCCCTCCAGGGGCAGAGAAACACTGAAGCTTTCTTT. It codes for CASSLPLQGQRNTEAFF.

This chain links TRBV30 with TRBJ2-3; D is possibly TRBD1 (6 bases). Trimming pared 0 bases from V and 11 bases from J, leaving 15 bases between. Germline-derived CDR1 and CDR2 are GTSNPN and SVGIG (reference sequence). The CDR3 totals 13 residues. The chain's CDR3 is CAWSVGGRGLQYF. The DNA for the CDR3 is TGTGCCTGGAGTGTAGGGGGTCGGGGTTTGCAGTATTTT.

This sequence joins TRBV15 and TRBJ2-1; 10 positions match TRBD2. Trimming removed 2 bases from V and 3 bases from J; junction bases left unmatched: 1. The CDR3 is 15 residues long. Germline loops: CDR1 LNHNV, CDR2 YYDKDF (reference sequence). The CDR3 sequence is CATSRSGGVYNEQFF. For the CDR3, the DNA is TGTGCCACCAGCAGAAGCGGGGGGGTCTACAATGAGCAGTTCTTC.

V gene TRBV28 combines with J gene TRBJ1-5; a weak D match, TRBD1 (6 bases). Germline values: CDR1 MDHEN, CDR2 SYDVKM. This CDR3 contains 16 residues. V lost 7 bases to trimming and J lost 7 bases, with 23 bases between them. CDR3 nucleotide sequence: TGTGCCAGCACTCGAGAGGGGGGGGCAGGGTGGCAGCCCCAGCATTTT. This encodes CASTREGGAGWQPQHF.

This CDR3 reads CASSSMTSAGYEQFF. The CDR3 DNA follows: TGTGCCAGCAGCTCGATGACTAGCGCGGGGTATGAGCAGTTCTTC. J is TRBJ2-1 and V is TRBV5-4; 8 nucleotides match TRBD2. Per germline, CDR1 SGHNT and CDR2 YYREEE (reference sequence). Trimming at V came to 3 bases and at J to 8 bases, leaving 10 bases not matched to a gene. The CDR3 loop spans 15 amino acids.

The gene calls are TRBV7-2 and TRBJ2-7; 7 bases line up with TRBD2. The V gene end was trimmed by 5 bases and the J gene end by 5 bases; junction bases not matched to a gene: 12. Germline CDR1 is SGHTA and CDR2 is FQGNSA. This CDR3 contains 15 residues. This chain's CDR3 is CASSQIAGLEDEQYF. CDR3 nucleotides: TGTGCCAGCAGCCAAATAGCGGGCCTAGAAGACGAGCAGTACTTC.

The chain combines TRBV30 with TRBJ1-4, with D hard to call. The CDR3 loop spans 13 amino acids. CDR1 and CDR2 (germline): GTSNPN, SVGIG (reference sequence). V shed 3 bases and J shed 3 bases, with 8 bases lying between them. This CDR3 is CAWRTNPNEKLFF. The CDR3 DNA is TGTGCCTGGAGGACTAACCCTAATGAAAAACTGTTTTTT.

The rearrangement joins TRBV6-5 to TRBJ2-7, with a possible D match to TRBD2 (5 bases). Trimming left V 5 bases short and J 6 bases short, with 17 bases between. The CDR3 runs 14 residues. Germline V gene data show CDR1 as MNHEY and CDR2 as SVGAGI. Written as DNA, the CDR3 is TGTGCCAGCAGTCCCCCGACGCCTCGGGGCGAGCAGTACTTC. Protein sequence: CASSPPTPRGEQYF.

This sequence joins TRBV2 and TRBJ1-1; D remains ambiguous. The length of the CDR3 is 14 residues. Trimming shortened V by 4 bases and J by 4 bases, and 13 bases separated the two germline ends. Germline loops: CDR1 SNHLY, CDR2 FYNNEI. CDR3 region: CASSAHAEGTEAFF. DNA for the CDR3: TGTGCCAGCAGTGCTCACGCAGAGGGCACTGAAGCTTTCTTT. The full variable domain, completed using reference TRBV2 and TRBJ1-1, is EPEVTQTPSHQVTQMGQEVILRCVPISNHLYFYWYRQILGQKVEFLVSFYNNEISEKSEIFDDQFSVERPDGSNFTLKIRSTKLEDSAMYFCASSAHAEGTEAFFGQGTRLTVV.

The chain carries TRBV30 and TRBJ1-1; D remains unclear. Germline V gene sequence: CDR1 GTSNPN, CDR2 SVGIG (reference sequence). There are 12 residues in the CDR3. Trimming pared 2 bases from V and 7 bases from J, leaving 11 bases between. CDR3 DNA: TGTGCCTGGAGTACCGGGGTGGGTGAAGCTTTCTTT. This translates into CAWSTGVGEAFF.

V is TRBV9 and J is TRBJ2-7, with 9 bases lining up with TRBD1. CDR1 and CDR2 from the germline V gene are SGDLS and YYNGEE. CDR3 length: 14 residues. The trim removed 4 bases at V and 3 bases at J, leaving 5 bases unmatched. CDR3 in amino acids: CASSPGTGLYEQYF. CDR3 DNA sequence: TGTGCCAGCAGCCCCGGGACAGGGCTCTACGAGCAGTACTTC.

The chain is built from TRBV30 and TRBJ1-1; 8 bases map to TRBD1. Trimming took 0 bases from V and 7 from J; bases not matched to a gene: 4. This CDR3 is 13 amino acids long. Germline V gene lookup returns CDR1 GTSNPN and CDR2 SVGIG (reference sequence). This CDR3 reads CAWSVRTGSEAFF. In DNA, the CDR3 is TGTGCCTGGAGTGTGAGGACAGGGAGTGAAGCTTTCTTT. The full variable domain, its missing parts supplied by reference TRBV30 and TRBJ1-1, is SQTIHQWPATLVQPVGSPLSLECTVEGTSNPNLYWYRQAAGRGLQLLFYSVGIGQISSEVPQNLSASRPQDRQFILSSKKLLLSDSGFYLCAWSVRTGSEAFFGQGTRLTVV.

This sequence joins TRBV2 and TRBJ2-7; possibly TRBD2 for D (6 bases). The germline V and J ends were trimmed by 3 bases and 2 bases, with 17 bases remaining between them. The V gene's germline CDR1 is SNHLY and CDR2 FYNNEI. The CDR3 length is 16 residues. This CDR3 is CASSDPSEGWTYEQYF. The CDR3 coding sequence is TGTGCCAGCAGTGATCCCTCGGAGGGGTGGACCTACGAGCAGTACTTC.

This sequence joins TRBV30 and TRBJ1-4; 7 bases agree with TRBD1. Germline CDR1 and CDR2: GTSNPN and SVGIG (reference sequence). V was pared by 0 bases and J by 7 bases, with 5 bases of the junction left unmatched. CDR3 size: 14 residues. The CDR3 coding sequence is TGTGCCTGGAGTGTCGGAGGGGGCGGTGAAAAACTGTTTTTT. Residues: CAWSVGGGGEKLFF.